Listed here are 5 T cell receptor beta chains from one sample, sequenced in a study of T cell repertoires in cytomegalovirus infection. These receptors have no known antigen. Via MiXCR, TCRdb re-called the reads, giving one row per CDR3 protein. The sample holds about 220,000 distinct CDR3 sequences, about 40% seen once. Sequenced here: CD8+ T cells from cultured PBMCs, sampled from culture after CMV antigen stimulation. The receptor set was obtained from a human donor in good health (CMV status not recorded). Some clones in this sample may be carry-over from other donors' samples.

The chain links TRBV10-3 to TRBJ2-7, with D perhaps matching TRBD2 (6 bases). Germline CDR1 and CDR2: ENHRY and SYGVKD. The ends were cut back, 6 bases at V and 6 bases at J, with 18 bases in the middle. This CDR3 has 14 residues. The CDR3 is CAISDGTSVREQYF. CDR3 DNA sequence: TGTGCCATCAGCGATGGGACTTCGGTGCGCGAGCAGTACTTC.

Of note for this clonotype: At one of its ends the junction is not consistent with the germline gene, which may arise from a read error. The V call is TRBV11-2, the J call TRBJ2-7, with D tentatively TRBD2 (6 bases). The germline V gene encodes CDR1 SGHAT and CDR2 FQNNGV. The length of the CDR3 is 13 residues. In DNA, the CDR3 is TGTGCCAGCAGCTTAGATTTGGGGGGACGGTCGAACTTC. It yields the protein CASSLDLGGRSNF. The variable domain in full, with the rest retrieved from reference TRBV11-2 and TRBJ2-7, is EAGVAQSPRYKIIEKRQSVAFWCNPISGHATLYWYQQILGQGPKLLIQFQNNGVVDDSQLPKDRFSAERLKGVDSTLKIQPAKLEDSAVYLCASSLDLGGRSNFGPGTRLTVT.

The chain carries TRBV7-3 and TRBJ2-3, with D possibly being TRBD1 (7 bases). With 5 bases removed from V and 1 base from J, the gap between germline ends came to 16 bases. The CDR3 extends over 16 amino acids. Per the germline V gene, CDR1 is SGHTA and CDR2 is FQGTGA. CDR3 loop: CASSPGGQGGTDTQYF. CDR3 bases: TGTGCCAGCAGCCCTGGAGGGCAGGGGGGCACAGATACGCAGTATTTT.

This chain connects TRBV10-3 to TRBJ1-2; the D is unclear. The CDR3 spans 16 residues. V lost 0 bases and J 3 bases, leaving 14 bases between the germline ends. Germline CDR1 is ENHRY and CDR2 is SYGVKD. In DNA, the CDR3 is TGTGCCATCAGTGAGTCGACTCTTACAGTGGACTATGGCTACACCTTC. It specifies CAISESTLTVDYGYTF.

This clonotype was recorded once. V usage is TRBV7-8 and J usage is TRBJ2-1, with D possibly called TRBD1 or TRBD2 (5 bases each). With 7 bases removed from V and 7 bases from J, the gap between germline ends came to 20 bases. The CDR3 is made up of 15 amino acids. CDR1 and CDR2 from the germline V gene are SGHVS and FQNEAQ. CDR3 protein: CASTSGTLVRNEQFF. The CDR3 region has the DNA TGTGCCAGCACCTCGGGGACGCTGGTAAGAAATGAGCAGTTCTTC.